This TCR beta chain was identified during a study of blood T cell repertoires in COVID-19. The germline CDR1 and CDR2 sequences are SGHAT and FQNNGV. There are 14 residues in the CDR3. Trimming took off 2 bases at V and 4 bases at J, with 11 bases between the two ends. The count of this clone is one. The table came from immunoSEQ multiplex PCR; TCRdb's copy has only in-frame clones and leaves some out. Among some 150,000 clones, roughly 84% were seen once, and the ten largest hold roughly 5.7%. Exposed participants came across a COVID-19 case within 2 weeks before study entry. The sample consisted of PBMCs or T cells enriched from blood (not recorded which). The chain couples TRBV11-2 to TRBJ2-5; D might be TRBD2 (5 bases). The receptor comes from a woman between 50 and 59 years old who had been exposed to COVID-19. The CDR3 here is CASSLSGSGETQYF. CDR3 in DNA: TGTGCCAGCAGCTTATCGGGAAGCGGAGAGACCCAGTACTTC.